This T cell receptor (beta chain) derives from a study of T-cell reconstitution after alpha-beta-depleted transplantation in children. Using unique molecular identifiers, the investigators prepared the TCRbeta library. In TCRdb, the PCR reads were re-called with MiXCR into one record per CDR3 protein. Of just under 550,000 distinct CDR3 sequences listed, about 18% were seen once; the top ten hold 3% to 3.5%. Sequences were derived from PBMCs from the stem cell graft donor, sampled from the stem cell graft. The receptor was isolated from a human donor who donated a stem cell graft to a child with acute lymphoblastic leukemia.

The CDR3 region has the DNA TGTGCCAGCAGGGGGACAGGGTTATACGAGCAGTACTTC. This sequence encodes CASRGTGLYEQYF. The chain uses TRBV12-3 or TRBV12-4 and TRBJ2-7; 9 bases agree with TRBD1. J gave up 4 bases and V 6 bases, and 4 bases lay outside the gene matches. The CDR3 loop spans 13 amino acids.